These 27 T cell receptor beta chains were all obtained from the same sample, sequenced in a study of shared clonotypes between healthy human individuals. TCRdb keeps only in-frame clones here, not all; method: immunoSEQ multiplex PCR. The sample contains fewer than 400,000 clones, around two thirds of which appear only once. Sequenced input: memory CD4+ T cells sorted from blood. Subset denoted: CD45RA-negative fraction. These receptors were obtained from a man aged 25-45 years in good health.

This clone was counted many times. The V call is TRBV19, the J call TRBJ2-3; 8 positions match TRBD2. The germline V gene encodes CDR1 LNHDA and CDR2 SQIVND (reference sequence). The CDR3 has 19 residues. The junction had 16 bases not matched to a gene; V was cut back by 4 bases and J by 1 base. CDR3 DNA sequence: TGTGCCAGTAGTACCCAGGGGAGCGGGAGACGGTTGGGCACAGATACGCAGTATTTT. Protein product: CASSTQGSGRRLGTDTQYF. Full variable domain (outside the CDR3, taken from reference TRBV19 and TRBJ2-3): DGGITQSPKYLFRKEGQNVTLSCEQNLNHDAMYWYRQDPGQGLRLIYYSQIVNDFQKGDIAEGYSVSREKKESFPLTVTSAQKNPTAFYLCASSTQGSGRRLGTDTQYFGPGTRLTVL.

The genes are TRBV18 and TRBJ2-3; maybe TRBD2 (6 bases). Germline CDR1 reads KGHSH; CDR2 reads LQKENI. The V and J ends lost 0 bases and 5 bases respectively, with 15 bases between them. The CDR3 is made up of 16 amino acids. In DNA form, the CDR3 reads TGTGCCAGCTCACCACCAGGGACTCGAAAGGGAGATACGCAGTATTTT. Translating gives CASSPPGTRKGDTQYF. Drawing the rest from reference TRBV18 and TRBJ2-3, the complete variable domain is NAGVMQNPRHLVRRRGQEARLRCSPMKGHSHVYWYRQLPEEGLKFMVYLQKENIIDESGMPKERFSAEFPKEGPSILRIQQVVRGDSAAYFCASSPPGTRKGDTQYFGPGTRLTVL.

The chain joins TRBV7-9 to TRBJ2-2; D is uncertain. Germline lookup yields CDR1 SEHNR and CDR2 FQNEAQ (reference sequence). CDR3 size: 13 residues. V lost 4 bases and J 1 base, leaving 4 bases between the germline ends. The CDR3 region has the DNA TGTGCCAGCAGCTCGGTGAACACCGGGGAGCTGTTTTTT. Protein: CASSSVNTGELFF.

With respect to this clone: The sample has other DNA sequences that encode this CDR3 too. The chain uses TRBV18 and TRBJ2-2, with 12 bases fitting TRBD1. Germline V lookup: CDR1 KGHSH, CDR2 LQKENI. J gave up 7 bases and V 0 bases, and 3 bases lay outside the gene matches. CDR3 size: 16 residues. The CDR3 DNA reads TGTGCCAGCTCACCACCGGGACAGGGGGCCGGCGGGGAGCTGTTTTTT. Protein sequence: CASSPPGQGAGGELFF. Based on the CDR3 plus reference TRBV18 and TRBJ2-2, the full variable domain is NAGVMQNPRHLVRRRGQEARLRCSPMKGHSHVYWYRQLPEEGLKFMVYLQKENIIDESGMPKERFSAEFPKEGPSILRIQQVVRGDSAAYFCASSPPGQGAGGELFFGEGSRLTVL.

This clone has just a few counts. This may be a read error, as it is one base from a much larger clone. The chain links TRBV14 to TRBJ2-7, with D possibly matching TRBD2 (7 bases). Germline values: CDR1 SGHDN, CDR2 FVKESK. Trimming left V 0 bases short and J 4 bases short, with 13 bases between. The CDR3 is made up of 15 amino acids. CDR3 sequence reads: CASSQDGRGGYEQYF. The DNA for the CDR3 is TGTGCCAGCAGCCAAGATGGGAGGGGGGGGTACGAGCAGTACTTC.

Of note for this clone: Other DNA variants within this sample encode the same CDR3. The V call is TRBV5-1, the J call TRBJ2-5; TRBD1 is a possible D gene (5 bases). V lost 2 bases and J lost 2, with 7 bases in between. Germline assignment: CDR1 SGHRS and CDR2 YFSETQ. This CDR3 is built from 13 residues. The CDR3 DNA reads as TGCGCCAGCAGCTTAGGGGTTCAAGAGACCCAGTACTTC. It yields the protein CASSLGVQETQYF. Combining the CDR3 with reference TRBV5-1 and TRBJ2-5 gives the whole variable domain KAGVTQTPRYLIKTRGQQVTLSCSPISGHRSVSWYQQTPGQGLQFLFEYFSETQRNKGNFPGRFSGRQFSNSRSEMNVSTLELGDSALYLCASSLGVQETQYFGPGTRLLVL.

This chain links TRBV5-1 with TRBJ1-2, with a possible D match to TRBD1 (6 bases). The CDR3 totals 12 residues. Germline V gene sequence: CDR1 SGHRS, CDR2 YFSETQ. V was shortened by 3 bases and J by 12 bases, with 15 bases between the two germline ends. CDR3 bases: TGCGCCAGCAGCTCCTCAGGGGCTGGGGACACCTTC. Protein sequence: CASSSSGAGDTF.

This clone was observed a few times. The J gene is TRBJ2-5, the V gene TRBV5-4; D could derive from TRBD1 or TRBD2 (5 bases each). This CDR3 spans 12 amino acids. Between the trimmed V and J ends, which lost 5 bases and 9 bases, there was a span of 14 bases. Germline values: CDR1 SGHNT, CDR2 YYREEE (reference sequence). CDR3 bases: TGTGCCAGCAGTAATCCCTCGGGGCCCCAGTACTTC. It specifies CASSNPSGPQYF. The whole variable domain, remainder taken from reference TRBV5-4 and TRBJ2-5, is ETGVTQSPTHLIKTRGQQVTLRCSSQSGHNTVSWYQQALGQGPQFIFQYYREEENGRGNFPPRFSGLQFPNYSSELNVNALELDDSALYLCASSNPSGPQYFGPGTRLLVL.

The chain joins TRBV7-2 to TRBJ2-5, with D unresolved. There are 13 residues in the CDR3. Germline loops: CDR1 SGHTA, CDR2 FQGNSA. Trimming removed 3 bases at V and 1 base at J, with 6 bases between. CDR3 region: CASSFQLQETQYF. CDR3 in DNA: TGTGCCAGCAGCTTCCAGCTCCAAGAGACCCAGTACTTC.

This clone was observed a handful of times. This chain links TRBV5-4 with TRBJ2-5; 9 bases are shared with TRBD1. This CDR3 region has 15 residues. The junction had 5 bases not matched to a gene; V was cut back by 3 bases and J by 2 bases. The V gene's germline CDR1 is SGHNT and CDR2 YYREEE (reference sequence). The CDR3 loop is CASSYDRGLQETQYF. CDR3 in DNA: TGTGCCAGCAGCTACGACAGGGGGTTACAAGAGACCCAGTACTTC.

To note about this clone: At one end the junction does not follow the germline gene, possibly because of a read error. This rearrangement joins TRBV6-1 to TRBJ2-3; D is undetermined. CDR3 length: 12 amino acids. Looked up from germline, CDR1 is MNHNS and CDR2 is SASEGT. CDR3 nucleotide sequence: TGTGCCACCAGTCTAACCACAGATACGCAGTATTTT. Residues: CATSLTTDTQYF.

The genes are TRBV5-1 and TRBJ1-1; the match to TRBD1 covers 10 bases. Germline loops: CDR1 SGHRS, CDR2 YFSETQ. V shed 3 bases and J 11 bases; nucleotides not matched to a gene: 13. CDR3 length equals 15 residues. Here the CDR3 DNA reads TGCGCCAGCAGCTCGGGCGGTGCGGGACAGGGGATGGCTTTCTTT. Translation: CASSSGGAGQGMAFF.

J is TRBJ1-5 and V is TRBV2; the D gene is possibly TRBD1 (5 bases). The CDR3 runs 13 residues. The V end lost 4 bases, the J end lost 13 bases, and 17 bases lay between the germline ends. The germline V gene encodes CDR1 SNHLY and CDR2 FYNNEI. CDR3 loop: CASSARFAGSQHF. The DNA for the CDR3 is TGTGCCAGCAGTGCCCGTTTTGCAGGGTCACAGCATTTT.

The DNA for the CDR3 is TGTGCCAGCAGTACTACAGGCTCTGGAAACACCATATATTTT. Its protein product is CASSTTGSGNTIYF. The rearrangement links TRBV6-6 to TRBJ1-3, with D possibly being TRBD1 (5 bases). This CDR3 comprises 14 residues. Germline loops: CDR1 MNHNY, CDR2 SVGAGI (reference sequence). The ends were cut back, 5 bases at V and 0 bases at J, with 8 bases in the middle.

The J gene is TRBJ2-7, the V gene TRBV4-3, with D unresolved. Germline V CDR1 and CDR2: LGHNA, YSLEER. V was shortened by 1 base and J by 6 bases, with 10 bases between the two germline ends. There are 13 residues in the CDR3. The CDR3 DNA reads as TGCGCCAGCAGCCAAGCTCGTGGATTCGAGCAGTACTTC. Translated: CASSQARGFEQYF.

The J gene is TRBJ2-7, the V gene TRBV11-2, with 7 nucleotides matching TRBD1. V trimming: 4 bases; J trimming: 0 bases; junction bases outside the gene matches: 6. The CDR3 runs to 15 residues. Germline V gives CDR1 SGHAT, CDR2 FQNNGV. DNA of the CDR3: TGTGCCAGCAGCTCGTACAGGGGAACCTCCTACGAGCAGTACTTC. Encoded protein: CASSSYRGTSYEQYF. The full variable domain, its missing parts supplied by reference TRBV11-2 and TRBJ2-7, is EAGVAQSPRYKIIEKRQSVAFWCNPISGHATLYWYQQILGQGPKLLIQFQNNGVVDDSQLPKDRFSAERLKGVDSTLKIQPAKLEDSAVYLCASSSYRGTSYEQYFGPGTRLTVT.

The rearrangement uses TRBV15 and TRBJ2-7, with D perhaps TRBD1 (6 bases). This CDR3 spans 13 amino acids. CDR1 is LNHNV and CDR2 is YYDKDF in the germline V gene (reference sequence). V lost 0 bases to trimming and J lost 10 bases, with 13 bases between them. The CDR3 loop reads CATSRDGGQGQYF. CDR3 nucleotides: TGTGCCACCAGCAGAGATGGGGGACAAGGACAGTACTTC.

The chain is built from TRBV5-4 and TRBJ2-1; tentative D call: TRBD2 (6 bases). Deletions cut 0 bases from V and 0 bases from J, with 10 bases between. Germline CDR1 is SGHNT and CDR2 is YYREEE (reference sequence). The CDR3 has 16 residues. The CDR3 sequence: CASSLAGVSSYNEQFF. CDR3 bases: TGTGCCAGCAGCTTGGCGGGGGTAAGCTCCTACAATGAGCAGTTCTTC.

This clone came up once. J is TRBJ2-4 and V is TRBV29-1, with D tentatively TRBD1 or TRBD2 (6 bases each). Trimming removed 3 bases from V and 13 bases from J, with 13 bases in between. Germline V gene sequence: CDR1 SQVTM, CDR2 ANQGSEA. The CDR3 totals 11 residues. The chain's CDR3 is CSVDWGAGQYF. The CDR3 coding sequence is TGCAGCGTTGATTGGGGGGCCGGACAGTACTTC.

The chain carries TRBV5-5 and TRBJ2-7; 8 bases are a match to TRBD2. V lost 4 bases and J lost 3; bases outside the gene matches: 9. The CDR3 covers 15 residues. Germline-derived CDR1 and CDR2 are SGHKS and YYEKEE (reference sequence). The CDR3 DNA follows: TGTGCCAGCAGCCCCGGGACTAGTGTTATCTACGAGCAGTACTTC. Protein product: CASSPGTSVIYEQYF.

The V call is TRBV28, the J call TRBJ2-7; D may match TRBD1 or TRBD2 (5 bases each). V lost 5 bases, J lost 3 bases, and 14 bases lay in between. Per germline, CDR1 MDHEN and CDR2 SYDVKM. The CDR3 sequence is 14 residues long. The CDR3 DNA follows: TGTGCCAGCAGTACATCAGGGACCGTCTACGAGCAGTACTTC. The encoded protein is CASSTSGTVYEQYF.

The chain recombines TRBV30 with TRBJ2-1; 9 bases agree with TRBD2. There are 13 residues in the CDR3. The ends lost 5 bases at V and 10 bases at J; junction bases unmatched: 9. Germline assignment: CDR1 GTSNPN and CDR2 SVGIG (reference sequence). CDR3 in DNA: TGTGCCTGGTCGACTAGCGGCTCTACGGAGCAGTTCTTC. The encoded protein is CAWSTSGSTEQFF.

The chain links TRBV6-1 to TRBJ2-3; maybe TRBD1 (5 bases). Germline-derived CDR1 and CDR2 are MNHNS and SASEGT. This CDR3 is built from 20 residues. Trimming removed 0 bases from V and 2 bases from J, with 24 bases in between. The CDR3 spells CASSEAIGVSAAGNTDTQYF. CDR3 DNA sequence: TGTGCCAGCAGTGAAGCCATAGGGGTTTCGGCGGCAGGGAACACAGATACGCAGTATTTT.

This chain links TRBV6-6 with TRBJ2-1; either TRBD1 or TRBD2 may supply D (5 bases each). V was clipped by 2 bases and J by 5 bases, with 7 bases between them. Germline CDR1 and CDR2: MNHNY and SVGAGI (reference sequence). This CDR3 contains 13 residues. CDR3 in DNA: TGTGCCAGCAGTTACACGGGGCACAATGAGCAGTTCTTC. Amino acid sequence: CASSYTGHNEQFF.

The chain uses TRBV10-1 and TRBJ2-2, with D unclear. V lost 0 bases to trimming and J lost 4 bases, with 9 bases between them. The length of the CDR3 is 15 residues. Germline V CDR1 and CDR2: WNHNN, SYGVQD (reference sequence). The CDR3 region has the DNA TGCGCCAGCAGTGAGTCGAAGGTCGTCACCGGGGAGCTGTTTTTT. This encodes CASSESKVVTGELFF.

The V gene is TRBV2, the J gene TRBJ2-5; 9 positions agree with TRBD1. The J call may be faulty, since TRBJ2-7 better matches the DNA end. Germline CDR1 is SNHLY and CDR2 is FYNNEI. The CDR3 loop spans 15 amino acids. CDR3 amino acids: CASSEQGANSYEQYF. CDR3 DNA: TGTGCCAGCAGCGAACAGGGGGCGAACTCCTACGAGCAGTACTTC.

This CDR3 reads CATRAGGLNTEAFF. The CDR3 coding sequence is TGTGCCACCCGCGCCGGAGGGCTGAACACTGAAGCTTTCTTT. The chain couples TRBV7-9 to TRBJ1-1; D uncertain. Trimming removed 10 bases at V and 0 bases at J, with 15 bases between. CDR3 length: 14 residues. CDR1 is SEHNR and CDR2 is FQNEAQ in the germline V gene (reference sequence).